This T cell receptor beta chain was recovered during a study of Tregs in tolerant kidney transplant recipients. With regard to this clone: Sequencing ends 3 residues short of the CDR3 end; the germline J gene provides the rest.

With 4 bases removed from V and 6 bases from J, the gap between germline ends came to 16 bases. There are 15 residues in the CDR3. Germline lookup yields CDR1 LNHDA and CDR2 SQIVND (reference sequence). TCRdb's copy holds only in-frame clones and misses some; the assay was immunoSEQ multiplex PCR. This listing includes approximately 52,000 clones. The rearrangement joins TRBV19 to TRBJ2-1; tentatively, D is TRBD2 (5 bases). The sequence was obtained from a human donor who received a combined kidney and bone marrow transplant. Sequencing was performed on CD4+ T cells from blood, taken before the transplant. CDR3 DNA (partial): TGTGCCAGTAGTACCCCCGTTCGGGGTTCCAATGAG. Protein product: CASSTPVRGSNE. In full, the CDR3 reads CASSTPVRGSNEQFF. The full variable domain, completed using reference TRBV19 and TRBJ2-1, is DGGITQSPKYLFRKEGQNVTLSCEQNLNHDAMYWYRQDPGQGLRLIYYSQIVNDFQKGDIAEGYSVSREKKESFPLTVTSAQKNPTAFYLCASSTPVRGSNEQFFGPGTRLTVL.